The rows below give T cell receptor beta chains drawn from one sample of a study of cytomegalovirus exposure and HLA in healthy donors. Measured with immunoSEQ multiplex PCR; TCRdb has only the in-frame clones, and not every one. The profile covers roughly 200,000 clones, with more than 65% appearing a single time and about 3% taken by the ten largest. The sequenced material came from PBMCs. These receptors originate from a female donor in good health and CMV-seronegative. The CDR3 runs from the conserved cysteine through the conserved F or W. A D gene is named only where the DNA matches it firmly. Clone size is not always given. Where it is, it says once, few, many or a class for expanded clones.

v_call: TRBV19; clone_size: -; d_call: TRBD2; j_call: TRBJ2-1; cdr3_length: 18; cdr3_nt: TGTGCCAGTAAACCGGGACTAGCGGGAGGTAGAGGATGGAATGAGCAGTTCTTC; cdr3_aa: CASKPGLAGGRGWNEQFF
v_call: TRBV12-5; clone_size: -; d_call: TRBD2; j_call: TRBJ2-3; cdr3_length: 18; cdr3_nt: TGTGCTAGTGGTTTGGTACAGGACGGGACTAGCGCGACAGATACGCAGTATTTT; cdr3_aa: CASGLVQDGTSATDTQYF
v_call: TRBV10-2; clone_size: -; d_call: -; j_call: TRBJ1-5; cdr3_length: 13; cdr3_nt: TGCGCCAGCAGTCAGGGGCTCGATCAGCCCCAGCATTTT; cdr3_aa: CASSQGLDQPQHF
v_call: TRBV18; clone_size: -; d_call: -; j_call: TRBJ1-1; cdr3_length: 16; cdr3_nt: TGTGCCAGCTCACCAATTGACCAAGGGGGAAACACTGAAGCTTTCTTT; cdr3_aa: CASSPIDQGGNTEAFF
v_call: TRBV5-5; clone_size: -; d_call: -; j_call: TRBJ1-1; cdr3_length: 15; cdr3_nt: TGTGCCAGCAGCATCATAACCGGGACAAATGCTGAAGCTTTCTTT; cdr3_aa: CASSIITGTNAEAFF
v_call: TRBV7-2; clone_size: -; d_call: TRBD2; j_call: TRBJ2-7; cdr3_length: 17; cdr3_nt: TGTGCCAGCAGCCCGGGACTAGCGGGAGGGAAGCTCTACGAGCAGTACTTC; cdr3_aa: CASSPGLAGGKLYEQYF
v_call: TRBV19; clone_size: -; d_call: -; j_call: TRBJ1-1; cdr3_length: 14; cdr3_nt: TGTGCCAGTAGTATTTATGGGGGAGGGACTGAAGCTTTCTTT; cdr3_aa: CASSIYGGGTEAFF
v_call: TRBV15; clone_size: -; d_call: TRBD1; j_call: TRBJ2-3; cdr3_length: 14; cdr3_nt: TGTGCCACCAGCAAAGACAGGGGTCCAGATACGCAGTATTTT; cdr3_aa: CATSKDRGPDTQYF
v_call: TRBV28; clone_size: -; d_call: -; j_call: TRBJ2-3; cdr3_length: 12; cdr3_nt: TGTGCCAGCAGATCCTCCACAGATACGCAGTATTTT; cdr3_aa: CASRSSTDTQYF
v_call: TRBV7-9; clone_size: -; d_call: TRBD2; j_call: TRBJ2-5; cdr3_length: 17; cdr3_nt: TGTGCCAGCATTCCCCCGGGGGGGCTAGCGGGAGAAGAGACCCAGTACTTC; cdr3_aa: CASIPPGGLAGEETQYF
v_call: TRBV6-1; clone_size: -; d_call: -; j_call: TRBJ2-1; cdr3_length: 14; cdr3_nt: TGTGCCAGCAGTGAAGCGGCCGTGTGGAATGAGCAGTTCTTC; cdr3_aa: CASSEAAVWNEQFF
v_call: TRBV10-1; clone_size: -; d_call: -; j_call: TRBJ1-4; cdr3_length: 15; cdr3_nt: TGCGCCAGCAGTGAATGCGGAGGGGCGGGCGAAAAACTGTTTTTT; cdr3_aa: CASSECGGAGEKLFF
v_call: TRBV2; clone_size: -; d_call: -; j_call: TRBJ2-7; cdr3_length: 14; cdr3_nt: TGTGCCACCTCGGGGGGCAGGGGCTCCTACGAGCAGTACTTC; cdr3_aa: CATSGGRGSYEQYF
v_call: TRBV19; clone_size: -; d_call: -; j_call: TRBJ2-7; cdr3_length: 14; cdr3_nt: TGTGCCAGTAGTATAGGCTGGAGCTCCTACGAGCAGTACTTC; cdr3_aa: CASSIGWSSYEQYF
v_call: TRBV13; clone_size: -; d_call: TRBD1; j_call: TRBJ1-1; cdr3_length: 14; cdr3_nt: TGTGCCAGCAGCTCTCAGGGGGGACGGACTGAAGCTTTCTTT; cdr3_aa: CASSSQGGRTEAFF
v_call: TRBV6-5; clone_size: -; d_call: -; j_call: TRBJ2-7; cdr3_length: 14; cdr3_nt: TGTGCCAGCAGTTACGGGCTGAGCTCCTACGAGCAGTACTTC; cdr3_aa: CASSYGLSSYEQYF
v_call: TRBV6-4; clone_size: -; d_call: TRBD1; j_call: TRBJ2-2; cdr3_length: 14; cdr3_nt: TGTGCCAGCAGGGGACAGGGCGGCACCGGGGAGCTGTTTTTT; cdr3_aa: CASRGQGGTGELFF
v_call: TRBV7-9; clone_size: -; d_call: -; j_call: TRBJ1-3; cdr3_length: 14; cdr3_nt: TGTTCCAGCAGCTTAGCCAGGGTTGGAAACACCATATATTTT; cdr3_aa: CSSSLARVGNTIYF
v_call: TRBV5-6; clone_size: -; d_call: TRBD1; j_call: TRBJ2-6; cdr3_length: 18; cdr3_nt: TGTGCCAGCAGCACCAGGGGGCTAGGAACGGTTGGGGCCAACGTCCTGACTTTC; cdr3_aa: CASSTRGLGTVGANVLTF
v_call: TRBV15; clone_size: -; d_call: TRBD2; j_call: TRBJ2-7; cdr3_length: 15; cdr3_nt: TGTGCCACCAGCAGAGGGACTAGCGGGGGCTACGAGCAGTACTTC; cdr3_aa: CATSRGTSGGYEQYF
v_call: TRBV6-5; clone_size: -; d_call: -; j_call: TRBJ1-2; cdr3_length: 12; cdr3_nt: TGTGCCAGCAGTTATCAGGGGTCTGGCTACACCTTC; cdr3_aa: CASSYQGSGYTF
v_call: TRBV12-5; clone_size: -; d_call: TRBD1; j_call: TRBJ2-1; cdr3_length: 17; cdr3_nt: TGTGCTAGTGGTTCCTCCCCCAGGGGGTTCGTCATCCATGAGCAGTTCTTC; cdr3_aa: CASGSSPRGFVIHEQFF
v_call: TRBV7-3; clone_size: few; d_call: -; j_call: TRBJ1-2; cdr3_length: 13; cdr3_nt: TGTGCCAGCAGCTTAGGGCAGGGCTATGGCTACACCTTC; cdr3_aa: CASSLGQGYGYTF
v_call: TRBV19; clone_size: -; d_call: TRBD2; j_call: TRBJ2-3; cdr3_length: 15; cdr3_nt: TGTGCCAGTACCCTGGCGGGAGAAACCACAGATACGCAGTATTTT; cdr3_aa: CASTLAGETTDTQYF
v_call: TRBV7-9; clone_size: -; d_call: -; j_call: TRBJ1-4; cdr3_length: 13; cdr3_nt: TGTGCCAGCAGCCCACGGGTGTCTGAAAAACTGTTTTTT; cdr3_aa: CASSPRVSEKLFF
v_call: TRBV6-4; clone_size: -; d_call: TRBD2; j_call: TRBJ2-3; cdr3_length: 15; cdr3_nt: TGTGCCAGCAGTGTGGTAGCGGGGGGGCCCGATACGCAGTATTTT; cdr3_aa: CASSVVAGGPDTQYF
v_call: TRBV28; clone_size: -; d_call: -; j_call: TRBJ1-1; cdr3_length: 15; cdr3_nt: TGTGCCAGCAGTTTTTGGGAGGTTTCCGGCACTGAAGCTTTCTTT; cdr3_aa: CASSFWEVSGTEAFF
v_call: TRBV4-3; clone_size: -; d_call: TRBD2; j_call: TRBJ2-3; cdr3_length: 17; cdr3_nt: TGCGCCAGCAGCCAAAATCTAGCGGGAGCCCGCACAGATACGCAGTATTTT; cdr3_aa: CASSQNLAGARTDTQYF
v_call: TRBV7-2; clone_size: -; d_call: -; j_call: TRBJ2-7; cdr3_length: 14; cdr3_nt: TGTGCCAGCAGCTTAGCCGTTGGAGTATACGAGCAGTACTTC; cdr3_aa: CASSLAVGVYEQYF
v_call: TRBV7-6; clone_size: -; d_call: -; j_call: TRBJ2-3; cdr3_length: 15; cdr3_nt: TGTGCCAGCAGCTTAGCTGGGGGCGAGGTAGATACGCAGTATTTT; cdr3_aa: CASSLAGGEVDTQYF
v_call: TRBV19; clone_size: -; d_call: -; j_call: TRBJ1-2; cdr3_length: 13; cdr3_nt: TGTGCCAGTAGAGGACAGCGGTCCTATGGCTACACCTTC; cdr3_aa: CASRGQRSYGYTF
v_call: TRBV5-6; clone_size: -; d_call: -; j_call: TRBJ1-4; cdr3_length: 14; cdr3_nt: TGTGCCAGCAGCTTTGCAGGGTTGAGTGAAAAACTGTTTTTT; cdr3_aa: CASSFAGLSEKLFF
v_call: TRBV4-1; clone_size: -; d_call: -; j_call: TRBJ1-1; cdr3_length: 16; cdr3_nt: TGCGCCAGCAGCCGAGAAGACACGCAGGGGCGCACTGAAGCTTTCTTT; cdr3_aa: CASSREDTQGRTEAFF
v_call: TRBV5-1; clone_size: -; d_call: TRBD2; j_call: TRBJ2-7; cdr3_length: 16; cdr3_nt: TGCGCCAGCAGCATCAGACTAGCCGGAACTTTCTACGAGCAGTACTTC; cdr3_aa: CASSIRLAGTFYEQYF
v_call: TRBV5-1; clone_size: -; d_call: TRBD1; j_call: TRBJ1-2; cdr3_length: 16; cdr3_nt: TGCGCCAGCAGCTCGGTCACAGGGGCCGTATCCTATGGCTACACCTTC; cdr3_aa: CASSSVTGAVSYGYTF
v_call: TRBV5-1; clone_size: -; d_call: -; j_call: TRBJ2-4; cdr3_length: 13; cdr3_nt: TGCGCCAGCAGCTTCACAGCGCGGGACATTCAGTACTTC; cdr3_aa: CASSFTARDIQYF
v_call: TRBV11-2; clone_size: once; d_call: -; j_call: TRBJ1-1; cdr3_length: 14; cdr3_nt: TGTGCCAGCAGCCAACTCAGACAGAACACTGAAGCTTTCTTT; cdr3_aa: CASSQLRQNTEAFF
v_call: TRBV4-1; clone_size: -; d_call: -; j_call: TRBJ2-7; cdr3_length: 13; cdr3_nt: TGCGCCAGCAGTCGTGGGACTTACTACGAGCAGTACTTC; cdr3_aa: CASSRGTYYEQYF
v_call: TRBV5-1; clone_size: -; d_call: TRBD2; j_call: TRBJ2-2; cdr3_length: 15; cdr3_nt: TGCGCCAGCAGCTCTGGGACTACGAACACCGGGGAGCTGTTTTTT; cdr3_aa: CASSSGTTNTGELFF
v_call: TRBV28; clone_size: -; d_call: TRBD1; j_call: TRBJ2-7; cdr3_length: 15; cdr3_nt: TGTGCCAGCAGACGTCCCGGGACAGGGACTTACGAGCAGTACTTC; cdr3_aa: CASRRPGTGTYEQYF
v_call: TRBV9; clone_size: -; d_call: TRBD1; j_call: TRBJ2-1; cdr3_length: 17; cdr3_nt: TGTGCCAGCAGCAAAAGACAGGGGGCGAATCGAGGGGATGAGCAGTTCTTC; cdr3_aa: CASSKRQGANRGDEQFF
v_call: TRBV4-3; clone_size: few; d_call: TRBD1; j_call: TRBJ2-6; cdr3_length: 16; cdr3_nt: TGCGCCAGCAGCCAAGTGACAGGGACAGGGGCCAACGTCCTGACTTTC; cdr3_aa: CASSQVTGTGANVLTF
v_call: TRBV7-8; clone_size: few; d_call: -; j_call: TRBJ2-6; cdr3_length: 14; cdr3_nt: TGTGCCAGCAGGTTAGGTCCGGGGGCCAACGTCCTGACTTTC; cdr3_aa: CASRLGPGANVLTF
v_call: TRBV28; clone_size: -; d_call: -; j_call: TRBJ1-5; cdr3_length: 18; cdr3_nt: TGTGCCAGCAGTTTATTTACTTTGAGGATGGGGAGAAATCAGCCCCAGCATTTT; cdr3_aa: CASSLFTLRMGRNQPQHF
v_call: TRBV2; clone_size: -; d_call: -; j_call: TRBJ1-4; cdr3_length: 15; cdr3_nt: TGTGCCAGCAGGCCGACGGGACAACCTCTTGAAAAACTGTTTTTT; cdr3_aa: CASRPTGQPLEKLFF
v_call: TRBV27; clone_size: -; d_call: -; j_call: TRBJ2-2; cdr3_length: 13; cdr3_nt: TGTGCCAGCAGTTCCATCGGTACCGGGGAGCTGTTTTTT; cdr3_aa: CASSSIGTGELFF
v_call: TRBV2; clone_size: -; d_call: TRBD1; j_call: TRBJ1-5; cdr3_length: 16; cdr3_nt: TGTGCCAGCAGTGAAGCCCGACAGGGGATAAATCAGCCCCAGCATTTT; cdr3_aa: CASSEARQGINQPQHF
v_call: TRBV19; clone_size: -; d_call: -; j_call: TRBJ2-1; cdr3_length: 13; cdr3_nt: TGTGCCAGTAGTGGTCGGAGTGTTGGTGAGCAGTTCTTC; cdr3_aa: CASSGRSVGEQFF